A single sample gave rise to the 27 T cell receptor beta chains below, sequenced in a study of graft-versus-host responses after intestinal transplantation (dated by TCRdb to 2020 to 2023). Library preparation employed the immunoSEQ multiplex PCR assay. In TCRdb, the immuneACCESS table is reduced to in-frame sequences with V and J assigned. These tables do not hold every clone; where another copy was compared, an unresolved V gene accounts for under half, and the others remain unexplained. For this sample there are 35,000 to 55,000 clones; roughly 91% appear just once. The ten largest make up over 4.5% of the sample. The material was PBMCs, obtained more than 750 days after a first intestinal transplant, on the day of a second. The receptors come from a human patient who received an intestinal transplant, so some T cells may come from the graft donor.

V and J are TRBV5-1 and TRBJ1-4; maybe TRBD1 (5 bases). This CDR3 region has 15 residues. CDR1 and CDR2 from the germline V gene are SGHRS and YFSETQ. The germline V and J ends were trimmed by 1 base and 5 bases, with 12 bases remaining between them. CDR3 loop: CASSLIGGGNEKLFF. The CDR3 DNA is TGCGCCAGCAGCTTGATCGGGGGTGGGAATGAAAAACTGTTTTTT.

This chain joins TRBV7-9 and TRBJ2-2, with 7 positions matching TRBD1. The CDR3 consists of 14 residues. V gave up 5 bases and J gave up 3 bases; unmatched junction bases: 3. The germline V gene encodes CDR1 SEHNR and CDR2 FQNEAQ (reference sequence). The CDR3 is CASSLDRDTGELFF. The CDR3 DNA sequence: TGTGCCAGCAGCCTAGACAGGGACACCGGGGAGCTGTTTTTT.

The V gene is TRBV5-1, the J gene TRBJ2-2; 7 nucleotides match TRBD2. The length of the CDR3 is 17 residues. V trimming: 2 bases; J trimming: 0 bases; junction bases outside the gene matches: 7. The germline V gene has CDR1 SGHRS and CDR2 YFSETQ. This chain's CDR3 is CASSFSGRQTNTGELFF. Written as DNA, the CDR3 is TGCGCCAGCAGCTTTTCCGGGAGGCAAACGAACACCGGGGAGCTGTTTTTT.

The V gene is TRBV5-6, the J gene TRBJ1-2; a possible D gene is TRBD1 (5 bases). The CDR3 is 14 residues long. Trimming removed 0 bases from V and 1 base from J, with 7 bases in between. Germline CDR1 is SGHDT and CDR2 is YYEEEE. Here the CDR3 reads CASSLGQGNYGYTF. DNA of the CDR3: TGTGCCAGCAGCTTGGGTCAGGGTAACTATGGCTACACCTTC.

CDR3 DNA sequence: TGTGCCAGCAGCTCCCGGGGGAACTTGAACACTGAAGCTTTCTTT. It specifies CASSSRGNLNTEAFF. The chain recombines TRBV7-8 with TRBJ1-1, with D perhaps matching TRBD1 (5 bases). The CDR3 has 15 amino acids. Trimming left V 4 bases short and J 0 bases short, with 12 bases between. Germline CDR1 and CDR2: SGHVS and FQNEAQ.

This clone was seen once. The chain uses TRBV25-1 and TRBJ2-7; TRBD2 is a possible D gene (6 bases). Germline assignment: CDR1 MGHDK and CDR2 SYGVNS. The CDR3 runs 15 residues. Trimming shortened V by 7 bases and J by 2 bases, and 18 bases separated the two germline ends. CDR3 in amino acids: CASIPTRVAPYEQYF. CDR3 nucleotide sequence: TGTGCCAGCATCCCGACTAGAGTTGCTCCCTACGAGCAGTACTTC.

The rearrangement links TRBV18 to TRBJ1-2; 9 bases line up with TRBD1. V lost 0 bases to trimming and J lost 7 bases; unmatched junction nucleotides: 9. This CDR3 comprises 16 residues. CDR1 is KGHSH, CDR2 LQKENI, per germline. This CDR3 reads CASSPPTDRGRSGYTF. In DNA, the CDR3 is TGTGCCAGCTCACCACCGACGGACAGGGGCAGGAGTGGCTACACCTTC.

This chain connects TRBV7-6 to TRBJ2-5; 7 nucleotides line up with TRBD2. Trimming at V came to 2 bases and at J to 6 bases, leaving 6 bases not matched to a gene. Germline V gene sequence: CDR1 SGHVS, CDR2 FNYEAQ. CDR3 length: 14 amino acids. The CDR3 protein is CASSLLAGAQTQYF. The DNA for the CDR3 is TGTGCCAGCAGCTTATTGGCGGGAGCCCAGACCCAGTACTTC.

The table lists this clone with a count of one. The V and J genes are TRBV9 and TRBJ2-7, with TRBD2 matching 11 bases. V shed 5 bases and J 5 bases; nucleotides not matched to a gene: 6. This CDR3 region has 14 residues. Germline lookup yields CDR1 SGDLS and CDR2 YYNGEE. CDR3 protein: CASSLAGGDHEQYF. CDR3 nucleotides: TGTGCCAGCAGTTTAGCGGGAGGGGACCACGAGCAGTACTTC. Complete variable domain (other parts from reference TRBV9 and TRBJ2-7): DSGVTQTPKHLITATGQRVTLRCSPRSGDLSVYWYQQSLDQGLQFLIQYYNGEERAKGNILERFSAQQFPDLHSELNLSSLELGDSALYFCASSLAGGDHEQYFGPGTRLTVT.

The V gene is TRBV7-9, the J gene TRBJ2-1, with D tentatively TRBD1 (6 bases). The CDR3 totals 14 residues. V lost 3 bases and J 10 bases, leaving 16 bases between the germline ends. The germline gives CDR1 SEHNR, CDR2 FQNEAQ (reference sequence). CDR3: CASSLGQGRTEQFF. The CDR3 DNA follows: TGTGCCAGCAGCTTGGGCCAGGGGAGAACGGAGCAGTTCTTC.

This chain uses TRBV9 with TRBJ2-1; no clear D gene. CDR1 is SGDLS, CDR2 YYNGEE, per germline. V lost 0 bases and J lost 6, with 10 bases in between. This CDR3 has 14 amino acids. Here the CDR3 reads CASSVVTPSNEQFF. CDR3 coding DNA: TGTGCCAGCAGCGTAGTCACTCCCTCCAATGAGCAGTTCTTC. The full variable domain, rest sourced from reference TRBV9 and TRBJ2-1, is DSGVTQTPKHLITATGQRVTLRCSPRSGDLSVYWYQQSLDQGLQFLIQYYNGEERAKGNILERFSAQQFPDLHSELNLSSLELGDSALYFCASSVVTPSNEQFFGPGTRLTVL.

V and J are TRBV7-6 and TRBJ2-3, with unresolved D. The CDR3 is made up of 15 amino acids. The germline CDR1 and CDR2 sequences are SGHVS and FNYEAQ. Trimming stripped 5 bases from V and 6 bases from J, with 18 bases between. CDR3 DNA sequence: TGTGCCAGCAGCCCCCGGAAGACTCACTCGGATACGCAGTATTTT. Residues: CASSPRKTHSDTQYF.

The chain has TRBV15 and TRBJ1-1, with D uncertain. The CDR3 is 16 residues long. CDR1 is LNHNV and CDR2 is YYDKDF in the germline V gene (reference sequence). V lost 0 bases and J lost 7, with 18 bases in between. The DNA of the CDR3 is TGTGCCACCAGCAGAGATCTCCAGTGGACCAAGGATGAAGCTTTCTTT. It codes for CATSRDLQWTKDEAFF.

V usage is TRBV5-1 and J usage is TRBJ1-4, with 7 bases that match TRBD1. Losses at the gene ends were 4 bases for V and 0 bases for J; bases not matched to a gene: 6. Looked up from germline, CDR1 is SGHRS and CDR2 is YFSETQ. This CDR3 has 16 residues. The CDR3 DNA sequence: TGCGCCAGCAGCCGACAGGGCCCTGCAACTAATGAAAAACTGTTTTTT. Amino acids: CASSRQGPATNEKLFF. The full variable domain, with the rest looked up from reference TRBV5-1 and TRBJ1-4, is KAGVTQTPRYLIKTRGQQVTLSCSPISGHRSVSWYQQTPGQGLQFLFEYFSETQRNKGNFPGRFSGRQFSNSRSEMNVSTLELGDSALYLCASSRQGPATNEKLFFGSGTQLSVL.

Notes on this clone: Other DNA sequences from this sample encode an identical CDR3 as well. The chain is built from TRBV30 and TRBJ1-3; D not certain. The V end was cut by 0 bases, the J end by 4 bases, with 4 bases between. The V gene's germline CDR1 is GTSNPN and CDR2 SVGIG (reference sequence). This CDR3 contains 12 residues. The CDR3 spells CAWSVQGNTIYF. The CDR3 region has the DNA TGTGCCTGGAGTGTACAAGGAAACACCATATATTTT.

As to this clone: It is unclear where the CDR3 begins or ends on the DNA, so no DNA is shown, and the CDR3 is as TCRdb lists it. This chain uses TRBV5-6 with TRBJ1-2. Counting both end residues, the CDR3 totals 13 amino acids. The germline CDR1 and CDR2 sequences are SGHDT and YYEEEE. CDR3 sequence: CASSLGQVGKGTF.

The CDR3 here is CATSRNRRADEKLFF. CDR3 sequence (DNA): TGTGCCACCAGCAGAAACAGGCGCGCGGATGAAAAACTGTTTTTT. The gene calls are TRBV15 and TRBJ1-4, with D tentatively TRBD1 (5 bases). The CDR3 consists of 15 residues. Germline V lookup: CDR1 LNHNV, CDR2 YYDKDF (reference sequence). V gave up 2 bases and J gave up 6 bases, with 13 bases separating them.

Comments on this clone: Other DNA sequences in this specimen translate into the identical CDR3. The chain combines TRBV19 with TRBJ1-1; possible D gene TRBD1, 5 bases. Trimming cost V 1 base and J 4 bases, with 7 bases left between them. The CDR3 length is 13 residues. CDR1 is LNHDA and CDR2 is SQIVND in the germline V gene (reference sequence). CDR3 in amino acids: CASSIGGGTEAFF. CDR3 nucleotides: TGTGCCAGTAGTATAGGGGGGGGCACTGAAGCTTTCTTT.

V usage is TRBV7-9 and J usage is TRBJ2-1, with 10 bases lining up with TRBD2. This CDR3 spans 15 amino acids. Unmatched junction bases numbered 7, after V lost 3 bases and J lost 8 bases. Germline-derived CDR1 and CDR2 are SEHNR and FQNEAQ (reference sequence). The CDR3 DNA reads as TGTGCCAGCAGCTTCGCTAGCGGGAGTAGCGATGAGCAGTTCTTC. Residues: CASSFASGSSDEQFF.

The genes are TRBV12-2 and TRBJ1-2. TRBV12-2 is flagged as a pseudogene. The CDR3 extends over 17 amino acids. The CDR3 spells CASRRPSAPRKTYGYTF. Written as DNA, the CDR3 is TGTGCAAGTCGCAGACCCTCGGCTCCACGAAAGACCTATGGCTACACCTTC.

The chain carries TRBV5-1 and TRBJ2-7, with TRBD1 matching over 7 bases. This CDR3 has 14 residues. From germline, CDR1 is SGHRS and CDR2 YFSETQ. The V and J ends lost 0 bases and 4 bases, in that order; junction bases with no gene match: 4. The CDR3 nucleotides are TGCGCCAGCAGCTTGGGGGACAGCCTATACGAGCAGTACTTC. Protein sequence: CASSLGDSLYEQYF.

The chain has TRBV2 and TRBJ2-1, with unresolved D. The CDR3 is made up of 15 amino acids. Germline assignment: CDR1 SNHLY and CDR2 FYNNEI. Trimming removed 6 bases at V and 4 bases at J, with 16 bases between. The DNA for the CDR3 is TGTGCCAGCAGGCTATACCCTACCTTATACAATGAGCAGTTCTTC. Protein sequence: CASRLYPTLYNEQFF.

As for this clone: One junction end does not reproduce the germline sequence, and a read error may be involved. The rearrangement joins TRBV7-3 to TRBJ2-7, with D possibly being TRBD2 (5 bases). CDR1 and CDR2 from the germline V gene are SGHTA and FQGTGA. CDR3 length: 16 residues. The CDR3 DNA reads TGTGCCAGCAGCCCCACTAATCCAGCGGTAATCTACAAGCAGTACTTC. This codes for CASSPTNPAVIYKQYF.

The J gene is TRBJ2-7, the V gene TRBV7-3; D not certain. Trimming took off 5 bases at V and 2 bases at J, with 16 bases between the two ends. The CDR3 extends over 15 amino acids. Germline V gene sequence: CDR1 SGHTA, CDR2 FQGTGA. As DNA, the CDR3 is TGTGCCAGCAGCAATACCCCCAGCCGTACCTACGAGCAGTACTTC. It translates to CASSNTPSRTYEQYF.

The V and J genes are TRBV27 and TRBJ1-5, with D perhaps TRBD1 (5 bases). V was trimmed by 4 bases and J by 7 bases, leaving 11 bases between them. The CDR3 contains 13 residues. CDR1 and CDR2 (germline): MNHEY, SMNVEV (reference sequence). The CDR3 region has the DNA TGTGCCAGCAGTTGGATCGAGGGGCAGCCCCAGCATTTT. It is translated as CASSWIEGQPQHF.

The rearrangement uses TRBV5-4 and TRBJ2-7, with D maybe TRBD2 (5 bases). The CDR3 sequence is 14 residues long. Looked up from germline, CDR1 is SGHNT and CDR2 is YYREEE (reference sequence). Trimming removed 2 bases from V and 7 bases from J, with 16 bases in between. The CDR3 is CASSLSGSPGEQYF. DNA of the CDR3: TGTGCCAGCAGCTTATCCGGGTCTCCGGGGGAGCAGTACTTC.

The chain links TRBV28 to TRBJ1-1, with a possible D match to TRBD1 (5 bases). Germline CDR1 is MDHEN and CDR2 is SYDVKM. Trimming took off 10 bases at V and 4 bases at J, with 22 bases between the two ends. The CDR3 contains 15 residues. CDR3 residues: CATTPGRPRGTEAFF. The CDR3 DNA reads TGTGCCACTACACCGGGACGCCCCCGGGGCACTGAAGCTTTCTTT.